Presented here are 28 T cell receptor beta chains from one specimen sequenced in a study of shared clonotypes between healthy human individuals. TCRdb keeps only in-frame clones here, not all; method: immunoSEQ multiplex PCR. The sample contains some 2,000,000 clones, over 85% of which appear only once. The source material was naive CD4+ T cells sorted from blood. Described subset: CD45RA+ positively selected. The origin of the receptors is a man younger than 35 in good health.

The CDR3 coding sequence is TGTGCCAGCAGCTTGGGGGAAGGACAGGGCAGGAGGACTGAAGCTTTCTTT. Translated: CASSLGEGQGRRTEAFF. This chain joins TRBV7-2 and TRBJ1-1; 8 bases are shared with TRBD1. Germline trimming cut 3 bases from V and 5 bases from J; bases unmatched to any gene: 14. The CDR3 spans 17 residues. Germline V lookup: CDR1 SGHTA, CDR2 FQGNSA.

As for this clone: Other DNA sequences from this sample encode an identical CDR3 as well. The chain carries TRBV5-4 and TRBJ2-2, with no clear D. V was clipped by 0 bases and J by 1 base, with 4 bases between them. Germline CDR1 is SGHNT and CDR2 is YYREEE (reference sequence). This CDR3 has 14 amino acids. CDR3 DNA: TGTGCCAGCAGCTTGGACTTGAACACCGGGGAGCTGTTTTTT. This encodes CASSLDLNTGELFF.

This chain joins TRBV5-4 and TRBJ1-2, with D hard to call. Trimming left V 0 bases short and J 4 bases short, with 10 bases between. Germline CDR1 is SGHNT and CDR2 is YYREEE (reference sequence). The length of the CDR3 is 14 residues. CDR3 sequence: CASSLARGSYGYTF. The CDR3 region has the DNA TGTGCCAGCAGCTTGGCTCGGGGAAGCTATGGCTACACCTTC.

The V gene is TRBV19, the J gene TRBJ2-2, with TRBD2 matching over 9 bases. CDR3 length: 15 amino acids. CDR1 is LNHDA, CDR2 SQIVND, per germline (reference sequence). The J segment lost 6 bases and the V segment lost 5 bases, leaving 7 bases of the junction unmatched. CDR3 sequence: CASSEAGGPAGELFF. In nucleotides, the CDR3 is TGTGCCAGTAGTGAGGCGGGAGGGCCGGCCGGGGAGCTGTTTTTT.

The V and J genes are TRBV5-1 and TRBJ2-3; 9 bases are shared with TRBD2. The junction had 3 bases not matched to a gene; V was cut back by 0 bases and J by 1 base. The CDR3 totals 16 residues. The germline V gene encodes CDR1 SGHRS and CDR2 YFSETQ. CDR3 DNA: TGCGCCAGCAGCTTGGAAGCGGGGGGCGGCACAGATACGCAGTATTTT. This sequence encodes CASSLEAGGGTDTQYF.

This clone was found once. This chain connects TRBV2 to TRBJ2-4, with TRBD1 matching 8 bases. The CDR3 length is 13 residues. Per germline, CDR1 SNHLY and CDR2 FYNNEI. J lost 13 bases, V lost 7 bases, and 12 bases had no gene match. The CDR3 DNA reads TGTGCCAGCACCGGGGGACAGGCGGTGGCCCAGTACTTC. Encoded protein: CASTGGQAVAQYF.

The CDR3 here is CASTAAYEQYF. CDR3 nucleotide sequence: TGTGCCAGCACAGCCGCATACGAGCAGTACTTC. V is TRBV6-5 and J is TRBJ2-7; no clear D gene. This CDR3 has 11 amino acids. The V end lost 7 bases, the J end lost 4 bases, and 8 bases lay between the germline ends. Germline-derived CDR1 and CDR2 are MNHEY and SVGAGI.

As concerns this clone: Other DNA variants within this sample encode the same CDR3. The DNA for the CDR3 is TGCGCCAGCAGCTTTACAGGGGATAATTCACCCCTCCACTTT. Protein sequence: CASSFTGDNSPLHF. The J gene is TRBJ1-6, the V gene TRBV5-1; TRBD1 matches 7 bases. The CDR3 extends over 14 amino acids. The V gene end was trimmed by 2 bases and the J gene end by 5 bases; junction bases not matched to a gene: 1. CDR1 and CDR2 from the germline V gene are SGHRS and YFSETQ.

V and J are TRBV14 and TRBJ1-6; possible D gene TRBD1, 5 bases. The CDR3 contains 15 residues. Trimming pared 4 bases from V and 5 bases from J, leaving 12 bases between. Per germline, CDR1 SGHDN and CDR2 FVKESK. CDR3 sequence: CASSRGASDNSPLHF. DNA for the CDR3: TGTGCCAGCAGCCGGGGCGCGAGTGATAATTCACCCCTCCACTTT.

The CDR3 nucleotides read TGTGCCAGCTCACCCTCCAACAGGGGCATAACTTCACCCCTCCACTTT. It translates to CASSPSNRGITSPLHF. The chain carries TRBV18 and TRBJ1-6, with TRBD1 matching 7 bases. The V gene end was trimmed by 3 bases and the J gene end by 9 bases; junction bases not matched to a gene: 11. CDR1 KGHSH and CDR2 LQKENI come from the germline V gene. CDR3 length equals 16 residues.

With respect to this clone: At the DNA level, this CDR3 is encoded by other sequences in the same sample as well. The chain recombines TRBV10-3 with TRBJ1-2; D is possibly TRBD1 (5 bases). The V end lost 6 bases, the J end lost 5 bases, and 13 bases lay between the germline ends. CDR3 size: 13 residues. CDR1 is ENHRY and CDR2 is SYGVKD in the germline V gene. The CDR3 DNA sequence: TGTGCCATCAGCGACGGGGCCGGATATGGCTACACCTTC. The encoded protein is CAISDGAGYGYTF.

The V and J genes are TRBV5-4 and TRBJ1-2, with a tentative D call TRBD1 (5 bases). Germline V gives CDR1 SGHNT, CDR2 YYREEE (reference sequence). The length of the CDR3 is 15 residues. V gave up 0 bases and J gave up 8 bases, with 17 bases separating them. The CDR3 bases are TGTGCCAGCAGCTTGGTAGGGCCGGGGCTTGGGGGCTACACCTTC. Protein product: CASSLVGPGLGGYTF.

CDR3 in DNA: TGTGCCAGCTCACCCACATCGGGTAGCAATCAGCCCCAGCATTTT. Residues: CASSPTSGSNQPQHF. This chain uses TRBV18 with TRBJ1-5; D gene ambiguous. Germline-derived CDR1 and CDR2 are KGHSH and LQKENI. V shed 3 bases and J shed 0 bases, with 9 bases lying between them. The CDR3 runs to 15 residues.

This CDR3 is CASSLGQVNEKLFF. The CDR3 DNA reads TGTGCCAGCAGCTTGGGACAGGTGAATGAAAAACTGTTTTTT. The rearrangement joins TRBV5-6 to TRBJ1-4; D might be TRBD1 (6 bases). The CDR3 length is 14 residues. Trimming cost V 0 bases and J 5 bases, with 8 bases left between them. Germline V CDR1 and CDR2: SGHDT, YYEEEE.

The chain has TRBV15 and TRBJ2-3, with D tentatively TRBD1 (5 bases). This CDR3 contains 13 residues. Per the germline V gene, CDR1 is LNHNV and CDR2 is YYDKDF (reference sequence). V dropped 5 bases and J dropped 4 bases, with 10 bases sitting between them. The CDR3 is CATSRRQPDTQYF. The DNA of the CDR3 is TGTGCCACCAGCCGCCGACAGCCAGATACGCAGTATTTT.

The gene calls are TRBV5-1 and TRBJ2-3; the D gene could be TRBD1 or TRBD2 (5 bases each). Germline CDR1 and CDR2: SGHRS and YFSETQ. The V end was cut by 4 bases, the J end by 3 bases, with 21 bases between. The CDR3 length is 17 residues. Here the CDR3 reads CASSRWADGDPTDTQYF. The CDR3 DNA reads TGCGCCAGCAGCCGGTGGGCTGATGGGGACCCTACAGATACGCAGTATTTT.

The chain uses TRBV25-1 and TRBJ1-1, with a possible D match to TRBD1 (5 bases). Trimming left V 7 bases short and J 6 bases short, with 18 bases between. The CDR3 totals 14 residues. Germline V gene sequence: CDR1 MGHDK, CDR2 SYGVNS. CDR3 DNA sequence: TGTGCCAGCACCACGACCAGGGTCTTGGCTGAAGCTTTCTTT. Protein product: CASTTTRVLAEAFF.

The rearrangement uses TRBV19 and TRBJ1-5; no firm D call. The CDR3 has 14 residues. Germline V gene sequence: CDR1 LNHDA, CDR2 SQIVND (reference sequence). Trimming left V 7 bases short and J 0 bases short, with 10 bases between. The CDR3 nucleotides are TGTGCCAGTACGAGGCAGAGTAGCAATCAGCCCCAGCATTTT. It yields the protein CASTRQSSNQPQHF.

This chain uses TRBV6-5 with TRBJ2-7; D is unresolved. Germline V gives CDR1 MNHEY, CDR2 SVGAGI. Trimming took off 5 bases at V and 3 bases at J, with 11 bases between the two ends. This CDR3 region has 13 residues. Written as DNA, the CDR3 is TGTGCCAGCAGTGACACCAGCCTCTACGAGCAGTACTTC. Amino acids: CASSDTSLYEQYF.

This rearrangement joins TRBV5-1 to TRBJ2-5; 8 nucleotides line up with TRBD2. Losses at the gene ends were 4 bases for V and 1 base for J; bases not matched to a gene: 9. The CDR3 consists of 16 residues. Looked up from germline, CDR1 is SGHRS and CDR2 is YFSETQ. The CDR3 coding sequence is TGCGCCAGCAGCCCCGGCGGGGGGTCCCCCCAAGAGACCCAGTACTTC. This gives the protein CASSPGGGSPQETQYF.

Only one count was recorded for this clone. The V call is TRBV19, the J call TRBJ1-2; D unclear. V was shortened by 5 bases and J by 8 bases, with 12 bases between the two germline ends. CDR3 length: 12 amino acids. Germline V CDR1 and CDR2: LNHDA, SQIVND (reference sequence). DNA of the CDR3: TGTGCCAGTAGTCCTGGGATAGGAGGCTACACCTTC. It yields the protein CASSPGIGGYTF.

CDR3 DNA sequence: TGTGCCAGCAGCTTAGTGAGGCGGGAGAACACCGGGGAGCTGTTTTTT. Translation: CASSLVRRENTGELFF. The chain couples TRBV7-6 to TRBJ2-2; weak D call: TRBD2 (6 bases). Germline CDR1 is SGHVS and CDR2 is FNYEAQ. This CDR3 has 16 amino acids. Between the trimmed V and J ends, which lost 1 base and 1 base, there was a span of 10 bases.

This chain uses TRBV6-6 with TRBJ2-1, with D possibly matching TRBD2 (5 bases). Trimming removed 2 bases from V and 5 bases from J, with 16 bases in between. CDR1 and CDR2 from the germline V gene are MNHNY and SVGAGI (reference sequence). This CDR3 region has 16 residues. The CDR3: CASSYEGGLKHNEQFF. CDR3 DNA sequence: TGTGCCAGCAGTTACGAAGGCGGGTTAAAACACAATGAGCAGTTCTTC.

V gene TRBV7-9 combines with J gene TRBJ1-4; D is unresolved. Germline V gives CDR1 SEHNR, CDR2 FQNEAQ (reference sequence). V was clipped by 3 bases and J by 7 bases, with 15 bases between them. There are 15 residues in the CDR3. The CDR3 sequence: CASSFQQPSREKLFF. The CDR3 DNA reads as TGTGCCAGCAGCTTTCAACAGCCCTCCCGTGAAAAACTGTTTTTT.

The count of this clone is one. This chain links TRBV12-5 with TRBJ2-3; the match to TRBD2 covers 10 bases. Per the germline V gene, CDR1 is LGHNT and CDR2 is FRNRAP. V was clipped by 6 bases and J by 2 bases; unmatched bases: 8. The CDR3 runs to 16 residues. CDR3 region: CASGPGLAVFTDTQYF. The CDR3 DNA sequence: TGTGCTAGTGGCCCCGGACTAGCGGTATTCACAGATACGCAGTATTTT. The full variable domain, its missing parts supplied by reference TRBV12-5 and TRBJ2-3, is DARVTQTPRHKVTEMGQEVTMRCQPILGHNTVFWYRQTMMQGLELLAYFRNRAPLDDSGMPKDRFSAEMPDATLATLKIQPSEPRDSAVYFCASGPGLAVFTDTQYFGPGTRLTVL.

The DNA of the CDR3 is TGTGCCAGTACCCGAGGTGGAAAGAACACTGAAGCTTTCTTT. Translated: CASTRGGKNTEAFF. V gene TRBV19 combines with J gene TRBJ1-1; D is ambiguous. Trimming left V 7 bases short and J 1 base short, with 13 bases between. This CDR3 spans 14 amino acids. Germline lookup yields CDR1 LNHDA and CDR2 SQIVND (reference sequence).

The genes are TRBV7-8 and TRBJ2-1; weak D call: TRBD2 (5 bases). CDR3 length: 15 residues. V lost 1 base and J lost 1, with 8 bases in between. Germline V gives CDR1 SGHVS, CDR2 FQNEAQ. For the CDR3, the DNA is TGTGCCAGCAGCTTAGGCGGGTATTCCTACAATGAGCAGTTCTTC. As protein: CASSLGGYSYNEQFF.

About this clone itself: This may arise from a read error, as a much more abundant clone is one base away. Other DNA sequences of this sample code for an identical CDR3. This chain joins TRBV9 and TRBJ2-7; 9 bases are a match to TRBD1. Germline CDR1 reads SGDLS; CDR2 reads YYNGEE. The CDR3 loop spans 15 amino acids. V dropped 2 bases and J dropped 0; count of bases not matched to a gene: 3. CDR3 loop: CASSVGTGLSYEQYF. In nucleotides, the CDR3 is TGTGCCAGCAGCGTCGGGACAGGGCTCTCCTACGAGCAGTACTTC.